This entry is about one TCR beta chain. The antigen remains undetermined. V was pared by 3 bases and J by 6 bases, with 8 bases of the junction left unmatched. The germline CDR1 and CDR2 sequences are SGHRS and YFSETQ. The CDR3 is made up of 15 amino acids. Patients aged 2 to 39 years had fewer naive and more memory CD4+ and CD8+ T cells. Sorting split CD4+ cells into CD25-high CD127-low Tregs and CD25-low CD127-high conventional T cells. These data are taken from a study of regulatory T cells. Whole-study results and caveats: Treg repertoire restriction varied and was strongest in the two most severe patients. Regulatory T cells from CD3G-deficient patients were less diverse than autologous conventional CD4+ cells and control regulatory cells.

The primer mix had 52 TRBV and 13 TRBJ primers. Libraries were prepared by immunoSEQ multiplex PCR; TCRdb keeps only in-frame clonotypes and omits some of them. The sample contains 3,500 to 4,500 clones, more than 90% of which appear only once. This sequence originates from a child under 10 years old with CD3G deficiency. The V call is TRBV5-1, the J call TRBJ2-1, with 8 positions matching TRBD2. Sequences were obtained from CD4+ Tregs sorted from blood. The CDR3 sequence: CASSWGTSGRNEQFF. DNA for the CDR3: TGCGCCAGCAGCTGGGGTACTAGCGGACGCAATGAGCAGTTCTTC.